The entry below gives a single T cell receptor beta chain sequence along with its context. This clonotype was detected only a few times. The specificity of this receptor is unknown. No much larger clone exists at a distance of one base, and base qualities are not known. This record comes from a study of T cell repertoires in cytomegalovirus infection (dated by TCRdb to about 2019). Concerning the study at large: Because public TCR beta signatures pointed to carriage of CMV infection together with the matching HLA type, the HLA type of each donor mattered for the analysis. Broader findings and caveats from the paper: In both this cohort and an independent roughly 350-donor cohort, the cumulative frequency of public TCR beta family members distinguished carriers of CMV infection plus the relevant HLA type. In the ex vivo response, HLA-C-restricted CMV-specific TCR beta clonotypes were dominant, and in two of eight donors the single most frequent clonotype came from this HLA-C-restricted group.

Instrument used: Illumina HiSeq 1500. TCRdb itself trimmed the public reads at Q25 with fastp, ran MiXCR and retained productive beta chains. Every CDR3 protein is listed once, alongside the most common genes and DNA of its rows. This sample gives more than 400,000 distinct CDR3 sequences in total; 26% of them show up just once. The ten largest clones capture less than 15% of the sample. Inclusive of the bounding cysteine and phenylalanine, the CDR3 is 13 residues long. Only the CDR3 portion is preserved as DNA: 39 bases, with reading frame beginning at the first base. Between the V and J ends, shortened by 2 bases and 4 bases respectively, the junction contains 11 bases. CDR1 and CDR2 are read off the germline V gene (reference sequence) as DFQATT and SNEGSKA.

This clonotype was sampled from a human donor in good health (CMV status not recorded). Some clones in this sample may be carry-over from other donors' samples. The sample consisted of PBMCs. The chain couples TRBV20-1 to TRBJ1-1; no D gene can be assigned with confidence. The CDR3 protein sequence reads: CSARPPGPTEAFF. The DNA sequence is given as TGCAGTGCTAGACCACCCGGACCCACTGAAGCTTTCTTT.